One TCR beta chain is described in this entry. CDR3 length: 18 amino acids. Germline assignment: CDR1 KGHSY and CDR2 FQNENV. Trimming took 2 bases from V and 7 from J; bases not matched to a gene: 18. Donors each provided about 9.5 milliliters of peripheral blood. Total RNA, at least 5.5 micrograms per sample, was extracted from PBMCs. For the second PCR, which ran for 7 to 11 cycles, a sample-barcoded 5' primer and a J-beta primer mix were used. Sequencing yielded, for each sample, at least 3 million paired-end reads carrying CDR3. TCRdb redid the calling of the 5' RACE reads with MiXCR, one entry per CDR3 protein. The table has approximately 810,000 distinct CDR3 sequences, 29% seen once. This sample is drawn from a study of blood T cells in healthy people across ages. At the level of the study: Template switching picked up about one barcoded beta molecule for each two T cells.

The source is an elderly woman in good health. The sequencing sample was made of blood. The rearrangement uses TRBV16 and TRBJ1-2; the match to TRBD1 covers 8 bases. The CDR3 loop is CASSQTSPGIRGLAGYTF. DNA of the CDR3: TGTGCCAGCAGCCAAACCTCGCCGGGGATCAGGGGGCTTGCTGGCTACACCTTC.